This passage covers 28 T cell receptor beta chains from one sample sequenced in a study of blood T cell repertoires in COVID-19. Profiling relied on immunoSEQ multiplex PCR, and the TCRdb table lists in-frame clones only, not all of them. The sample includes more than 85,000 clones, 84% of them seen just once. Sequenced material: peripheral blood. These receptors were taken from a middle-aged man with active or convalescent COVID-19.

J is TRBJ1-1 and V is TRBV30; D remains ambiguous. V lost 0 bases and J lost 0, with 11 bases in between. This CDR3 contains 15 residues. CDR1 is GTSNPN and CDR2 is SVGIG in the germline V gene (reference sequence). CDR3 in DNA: TGTGCCTGGAGTGTACATCCGGGTCTGAACACTGAAGCTTTCTTT. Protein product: CAWSVHPGLNTEAFF.

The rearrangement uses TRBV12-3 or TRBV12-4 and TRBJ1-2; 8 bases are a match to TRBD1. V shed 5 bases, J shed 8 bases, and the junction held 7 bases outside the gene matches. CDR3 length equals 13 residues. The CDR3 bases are TGTGCCAGCAGTCCGGACAGGGCCGGCGGCTACACCTTC. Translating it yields CASSPDRAGGYTF.

The DNA of the CDR3 is TGTGCCAGCAGCGCGAGATCGACGGGGGGCCAAGAGACCCAGTACTTC. Its protein is CASSARSTGGQETQYF. This chain links TRBV3-1 (or the pseudogene TRBV3-2) with TRBJ2-5; the match to TRBD2 covers 7 bases. CDR3 size: 16 residues. V lost 5 bases, J lost 1 base, and 10 bases stayed unmatched. The germline gives CDR1 LGHDT, CDR2 YNNKEL (reference sequence).

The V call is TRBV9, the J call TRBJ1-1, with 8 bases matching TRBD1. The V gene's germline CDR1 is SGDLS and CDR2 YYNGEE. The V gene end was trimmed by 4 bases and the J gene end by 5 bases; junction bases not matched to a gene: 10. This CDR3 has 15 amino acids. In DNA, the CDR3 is TGTGCCAGCAGCTCCCAGGGGGCCCCGGGGACTGAAGCTTTCTTT. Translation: CASSSQGAPGTEAFF.

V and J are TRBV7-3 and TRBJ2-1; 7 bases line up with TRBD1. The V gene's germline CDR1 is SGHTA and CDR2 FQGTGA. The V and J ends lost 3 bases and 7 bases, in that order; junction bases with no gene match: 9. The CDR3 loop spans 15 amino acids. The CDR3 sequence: CASSFQGGRLNEQFF. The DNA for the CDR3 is TGTGCCAGCAGCTTTCAAGGGGGCCGCCTTAATGAGCAGTTCTTC.

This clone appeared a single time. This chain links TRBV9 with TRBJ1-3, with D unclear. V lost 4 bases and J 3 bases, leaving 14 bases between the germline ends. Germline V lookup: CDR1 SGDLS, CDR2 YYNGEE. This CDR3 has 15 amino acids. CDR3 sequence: CASSPRVVVGNTIYF. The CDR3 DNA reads TGTGCCAGCAGCCCGAGGGTAGTGGTTGGAAACACCATATATTTT.

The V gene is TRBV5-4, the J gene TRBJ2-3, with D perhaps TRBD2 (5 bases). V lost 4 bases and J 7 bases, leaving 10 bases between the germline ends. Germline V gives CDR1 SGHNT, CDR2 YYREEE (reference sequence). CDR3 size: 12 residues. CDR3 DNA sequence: TGTGCCAGCAGCGGAAACGGGAATACGCAGTATTTT. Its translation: CASSGNGNTQYF.

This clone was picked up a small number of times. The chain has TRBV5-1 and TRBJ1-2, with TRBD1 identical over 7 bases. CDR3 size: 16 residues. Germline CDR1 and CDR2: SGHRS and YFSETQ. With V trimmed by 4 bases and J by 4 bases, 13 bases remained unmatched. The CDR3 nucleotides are TGCGCCAGCAGCGCGGGGACAGCAATCTCACCCTATGGCTACACCTTC. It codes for CASSAGTAISPYGYTF.

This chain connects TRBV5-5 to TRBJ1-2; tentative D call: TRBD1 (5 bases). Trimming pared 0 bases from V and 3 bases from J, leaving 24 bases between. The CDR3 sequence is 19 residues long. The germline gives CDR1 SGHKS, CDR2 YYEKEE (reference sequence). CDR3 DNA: TGTGCCAGCAGCTTGGATCCGGGGGAGGAGGGGCAGGGCCACTATGGCTACACCTTC. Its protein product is CASSLDPGEEGQGHYGYTF.

The CDR3 region is CATSRDGHLSGDEQFF. For the CDR3, the DNA is TGTGCCACCAGCAGAGATGGACACCTAAGCGGGGATGAGCAGTTCTTC. The chain employs TRBV15 and TRBJ2-1; 7 bases align to TRBD2. J gave up 8 bases and V 0 bases, and 10 bases lay outside the gene matches. CDR3 length: 16 residues. Germline CDR1 is LNHNV and CDR2 is YYDKDF (reference sequence).

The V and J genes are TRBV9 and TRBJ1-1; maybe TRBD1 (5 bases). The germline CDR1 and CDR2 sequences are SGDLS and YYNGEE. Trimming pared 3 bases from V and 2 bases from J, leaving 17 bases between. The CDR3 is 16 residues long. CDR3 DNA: TGTGCCAGCAGCGAGGGTACAGGTTTCGGAAACACTGAAGCTTTCTTT. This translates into CASSEGTGFGNTEAFF.

The CDR3 DNA follows: TGTGCCAGCAGTGTAGACATGAACACTGAAGCTTTCTTT. It is translated as CASSVDMNTEAFF. This chain links TRBV2 with TRBJ1-1; D gene unclear. V lost 4 bases and J 0 bases, leaving 6 bases between the germline ends. The CDR3 contains 13 residues. CDR1 is SNHLY, CDR2 FYNNEI, per germline.

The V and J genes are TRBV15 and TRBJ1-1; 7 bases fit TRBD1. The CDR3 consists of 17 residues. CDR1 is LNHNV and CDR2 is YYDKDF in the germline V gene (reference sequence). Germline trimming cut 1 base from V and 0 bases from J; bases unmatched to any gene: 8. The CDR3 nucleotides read TGTGCCACCAGCAGAGTAGGAGGGGGCGAAATGAACACTGAAGCTTTCTTT. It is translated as CATSRVGGGEMNTEAFF.

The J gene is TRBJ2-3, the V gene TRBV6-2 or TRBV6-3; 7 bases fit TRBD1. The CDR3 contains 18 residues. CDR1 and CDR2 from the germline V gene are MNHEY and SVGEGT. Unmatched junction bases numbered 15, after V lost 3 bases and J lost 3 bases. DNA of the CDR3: TGTGCCAGCAGTTATGAACCGGGACAGTCATTGATGACAGATACGCAGTATTTT. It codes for CASSYEPGQSLMTDTQYF.

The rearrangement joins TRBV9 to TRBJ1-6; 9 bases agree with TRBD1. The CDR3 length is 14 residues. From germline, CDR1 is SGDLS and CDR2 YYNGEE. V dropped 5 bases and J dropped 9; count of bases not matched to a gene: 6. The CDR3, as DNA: TGTGCCAGCAGGGAAGGACAGGGGTTTTCACCCCTCCACTTT. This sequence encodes CASREGQGFSPLHF. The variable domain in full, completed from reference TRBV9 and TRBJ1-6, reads DSGVTQTPKHLITATGQRVTLRCSPRSGDLSVYWYQQSLDQGLQFLIQYYNGEERAKGNILERFSAQQFPDLHSELNLSSLELGDSALYFCASREGQGFSPLHFGNGTRLTVT.

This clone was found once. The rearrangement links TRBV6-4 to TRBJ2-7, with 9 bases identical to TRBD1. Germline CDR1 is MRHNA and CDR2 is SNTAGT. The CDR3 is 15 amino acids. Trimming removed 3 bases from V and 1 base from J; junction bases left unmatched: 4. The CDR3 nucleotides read TGTGCCAGCAGTGAGTCCGGGACAGGGTCCTACGAGCAGTACTTC. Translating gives CASSESGTGSYEQYF.

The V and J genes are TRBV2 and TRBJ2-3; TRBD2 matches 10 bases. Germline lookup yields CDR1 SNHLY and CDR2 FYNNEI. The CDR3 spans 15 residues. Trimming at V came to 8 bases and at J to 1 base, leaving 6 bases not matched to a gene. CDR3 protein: CASRLLAGGTDTQYF. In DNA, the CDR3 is TGTGCCAGCCGTCTTCTAGCGGGGGGCACAGATACGCAGTATTTT.

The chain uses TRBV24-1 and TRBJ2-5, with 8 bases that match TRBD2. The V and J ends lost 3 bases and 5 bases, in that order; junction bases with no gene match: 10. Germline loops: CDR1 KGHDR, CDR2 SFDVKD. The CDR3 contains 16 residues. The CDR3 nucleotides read TGTGCCACCAGTGATAGATCCGGGGGGGGGAAGGAGACCCAGTACTTC. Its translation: CATSDRSGGGKETQYF.

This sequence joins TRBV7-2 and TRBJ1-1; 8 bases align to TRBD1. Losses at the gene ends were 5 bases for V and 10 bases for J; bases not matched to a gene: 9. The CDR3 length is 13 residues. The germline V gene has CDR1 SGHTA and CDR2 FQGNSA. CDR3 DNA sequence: TGTGCCAGCAGCCCTGGACAGGGACAGAGAGCTTTCTTT. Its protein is CASSPGQGQRAFF.

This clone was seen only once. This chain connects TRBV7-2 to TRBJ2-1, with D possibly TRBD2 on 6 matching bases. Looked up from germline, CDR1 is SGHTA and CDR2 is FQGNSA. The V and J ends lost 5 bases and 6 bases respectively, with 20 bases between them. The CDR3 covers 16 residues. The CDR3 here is CASSPLAQAGSNEQFF. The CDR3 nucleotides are TGTGCCAGCAGCCCCCTGGCTCAGGCGGGGTCCAATGAGCAGTTCTTC.

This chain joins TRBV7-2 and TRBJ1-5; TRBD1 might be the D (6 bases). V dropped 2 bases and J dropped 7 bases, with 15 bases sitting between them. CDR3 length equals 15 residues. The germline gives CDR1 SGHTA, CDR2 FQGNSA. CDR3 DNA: TGTGCCAGCAGCTTATTAATACAGGGCGGACAGCCCCAGCATTTT. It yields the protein CASSLLIQGGQPQHF.

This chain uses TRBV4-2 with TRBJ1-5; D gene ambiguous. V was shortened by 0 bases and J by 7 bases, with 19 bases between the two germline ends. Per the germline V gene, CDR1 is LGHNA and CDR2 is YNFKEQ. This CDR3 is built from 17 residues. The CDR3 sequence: CASSQDKGSITGQPQHF. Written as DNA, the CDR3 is TGTGCCAGCAGCCAAGATAAGGGCAGCATTACGGGACAGCCCCAGCATTTT.

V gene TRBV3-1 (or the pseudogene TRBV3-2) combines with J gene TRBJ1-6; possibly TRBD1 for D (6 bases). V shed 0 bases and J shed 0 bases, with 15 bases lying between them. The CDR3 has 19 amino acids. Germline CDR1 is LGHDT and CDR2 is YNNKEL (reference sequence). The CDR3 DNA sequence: TGTGCCAGCAGCCAAGATTTTCCAGGGGCCAGCTCCTATAATTCACCCCTCCACTTT. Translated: CASSQDFPGASSYNSPLHF.

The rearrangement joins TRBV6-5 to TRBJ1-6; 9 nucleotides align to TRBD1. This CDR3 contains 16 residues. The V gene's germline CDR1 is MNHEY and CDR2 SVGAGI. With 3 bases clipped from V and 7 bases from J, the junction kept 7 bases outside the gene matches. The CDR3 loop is CASSYWDRALNSPLHF. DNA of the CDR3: TGTGCCAGCAGTTATTGGGACAGGGCGCTAAATTCACCCCTCCACTTT.

CDR3: CASGQIQETQYF. DNA for the CDR3: TGTGCCAGCGGGCAGATCCAAGAGACCCAGTACTTC. The chain uses TRBV2 and TRBJ2-5; D gene unclear. Trimming shortened V by 8 bases and J by 1 base, and 8 bases separated the two germline ends. Germline-derived CDR1 and CDR2 are SNHLY and FYNNEI. The CDR3 is 12 residues long.

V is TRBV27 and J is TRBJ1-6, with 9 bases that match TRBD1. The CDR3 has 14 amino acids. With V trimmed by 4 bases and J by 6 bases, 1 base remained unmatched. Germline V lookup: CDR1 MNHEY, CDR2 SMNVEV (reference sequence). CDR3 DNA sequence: TGTGCCAGCAGTTCGACAGGGGGTAATTCACCCCTCCACTTT. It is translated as CASSSTGGNSPLHF.

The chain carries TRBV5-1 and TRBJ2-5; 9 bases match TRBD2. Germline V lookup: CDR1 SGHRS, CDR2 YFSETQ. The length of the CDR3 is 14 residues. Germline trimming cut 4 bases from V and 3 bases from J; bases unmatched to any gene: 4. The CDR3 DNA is TGCGCCAGCAGCCCCCGGACTAGCGAAGAGACCCAGTACTTC. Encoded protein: CASSPRTSEETQYF.

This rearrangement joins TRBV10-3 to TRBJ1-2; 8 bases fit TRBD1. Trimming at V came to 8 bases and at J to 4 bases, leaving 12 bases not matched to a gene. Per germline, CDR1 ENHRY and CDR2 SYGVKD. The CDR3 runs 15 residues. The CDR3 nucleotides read TGTGCCATCGGATCCTGGGACAGGCGACTCTATGGCTACACCTTC. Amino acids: CAIGSWDRRLYGYTF.